This T cell receptor beta chain was observed in a study of T cells in Graves' hyperthyroidism and ophthalmopathy. Thyroid ultrasound, orbital computed tomography, clinical symptoms, and serum thyroxine and TRAb underpinned diagnoses. This clonotype was found a few times. The antigen is unknown. CDR1 and CDR2 from the germline V gene are LNHNV and YYDKDF (reference sequence). This CDR3 region has 12 residues. V lost 3 bases, J lost 12 bases, and 7 bases stayed unmatched. From RNA transcripts, TCR beta CDR3 regions were amplified. HTBI primers were employed in a first-round RT-PCR of the TCR CDR3. TCRdb reprocessed the multiplex PCR reads via MiXCR and lists one record per CDR3 protein. The profile shows about 570,000 distinct CDR3 sequences, around 45% of them singletons. Study findings and constraints: The model anticipated ophthalmopathy a median about six months pre-onset.

This rearrangement joins TRBV15 to TRBJ2-7; 8 bases are shared with TRBD2. Sequencing input: peripheral blood or thyroid tissue (not recorded which). This TCR came from an adult woman with Graves' disease, either hyperthyroidism or ophthalmopathy (not recorded which). The CDR3 here is CATSSGRAIPYF. The CDR3 bases are TGTGCCACCAGCAGCGGGAGGGCCATTCCGTACTTC.